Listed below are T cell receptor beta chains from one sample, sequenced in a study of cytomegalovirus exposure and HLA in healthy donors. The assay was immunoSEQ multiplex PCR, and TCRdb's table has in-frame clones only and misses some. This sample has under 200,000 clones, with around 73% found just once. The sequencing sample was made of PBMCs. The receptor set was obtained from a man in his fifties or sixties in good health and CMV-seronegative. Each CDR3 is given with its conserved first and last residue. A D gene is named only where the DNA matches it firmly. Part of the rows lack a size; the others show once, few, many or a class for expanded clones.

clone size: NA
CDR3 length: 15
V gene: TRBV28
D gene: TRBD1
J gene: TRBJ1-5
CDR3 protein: CASSLGRQGWQPQHF
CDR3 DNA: TGTGCCAGCAGTTTGGGACGACAGGGGTGGCAGCCCCAGCATTTT

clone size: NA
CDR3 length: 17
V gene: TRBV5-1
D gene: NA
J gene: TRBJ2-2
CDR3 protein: CASSPGASDPNTGELFF
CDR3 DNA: TGCGCCAGCAGCCCTGGTGCTAGCGACCCGAACACCGGGGAGCTGTTTTTT

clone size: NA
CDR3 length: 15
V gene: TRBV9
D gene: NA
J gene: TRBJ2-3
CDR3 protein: CASSVGLAHTDTQYF
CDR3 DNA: TGTGCCAGCAGCGTAGGGCTAGCGCACACAGATACGCAGTATTTT

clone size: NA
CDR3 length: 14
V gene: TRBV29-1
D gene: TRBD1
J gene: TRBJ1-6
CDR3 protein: CSVGEGQGNSPLHF
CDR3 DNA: TGCAGCGTTGGGGAGGGACAGGGGAATTCACCCCTCCACTTT

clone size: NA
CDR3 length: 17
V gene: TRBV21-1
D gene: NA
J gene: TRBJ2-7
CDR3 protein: CASSPEVSGGASYEQYF
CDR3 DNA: TGTGCCAGCAGCCCAGAAGTTTCGGGGGGCGCCTCCTACGAGCAGTACTTC

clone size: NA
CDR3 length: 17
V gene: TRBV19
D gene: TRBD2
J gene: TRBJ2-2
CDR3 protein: CASSIDLLAANTGELFF
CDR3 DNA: TGTGCCAGTAGTATAGATCTTCTAGCGGCGAACACCGGGGAGCTGTTTTTT

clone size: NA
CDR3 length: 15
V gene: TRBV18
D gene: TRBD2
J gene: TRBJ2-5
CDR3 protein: CASSPGLAGGETQYF
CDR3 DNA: TGTGCCAGCTCACCGGGACTAGCGGGGGGAGAGACCCAGTACTTC

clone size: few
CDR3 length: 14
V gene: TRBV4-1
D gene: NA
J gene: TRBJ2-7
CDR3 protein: CASSQEFSSYEQYF
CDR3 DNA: TGCGCCAGCAGCCAAGAGTTCAGCTCCTACGAGCAGTACTTC

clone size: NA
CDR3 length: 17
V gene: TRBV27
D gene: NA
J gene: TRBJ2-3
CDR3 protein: CASSLSSRVHVTDTQYF
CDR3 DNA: TGTGCCAGCAGTTTATCGTCCAGGGTCCATGTAACAGATACGCAGTATTTT

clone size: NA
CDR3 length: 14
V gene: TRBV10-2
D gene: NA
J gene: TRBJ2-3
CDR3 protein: CASLGGSSTDTQYF
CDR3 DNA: TGCGCCAGCTTAGGGGGATCTAGCACAGATACGCAGTATTTT

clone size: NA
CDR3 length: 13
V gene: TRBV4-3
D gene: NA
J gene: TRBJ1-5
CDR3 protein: CASSQEPHLPRHF
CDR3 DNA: TGCGCCAGCAGCCAAGAGCCACACTTACCTAGGCATTTT

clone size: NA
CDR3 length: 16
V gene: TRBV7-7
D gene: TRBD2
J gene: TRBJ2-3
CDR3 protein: CASSSGLAGDTDTQYF
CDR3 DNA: TGTGCTAGCAGCTCCGGACTAGCGGGGGACACAGATACGCAGTATTTT

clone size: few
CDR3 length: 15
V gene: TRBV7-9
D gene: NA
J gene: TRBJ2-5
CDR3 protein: CASSFERAGAETQYF
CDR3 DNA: TGTGCCAGCAGCTTCGAAAGGGCGGGGGCAGAGACCCAGTACTTC

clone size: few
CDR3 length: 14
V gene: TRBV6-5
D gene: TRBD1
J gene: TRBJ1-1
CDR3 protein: CASRIQGGNTEAFF
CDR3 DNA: TGTGCCAGCAGGATACAGGGGGGGAACACTGAAGCTTTCTTT

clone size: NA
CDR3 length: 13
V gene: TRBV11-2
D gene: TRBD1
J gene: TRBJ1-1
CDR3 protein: CASSATGITEAFF
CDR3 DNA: TGTGCCAGCAGCGCGACAGGGATCACTGAAGCTTTCTTT

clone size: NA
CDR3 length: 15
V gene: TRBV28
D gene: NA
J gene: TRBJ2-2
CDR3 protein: CASSLIGWGDGELFF
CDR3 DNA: TGTGCCAGCAGTTTAATTGGTTGGGGGGACGGGGAGCTGTTTTTT

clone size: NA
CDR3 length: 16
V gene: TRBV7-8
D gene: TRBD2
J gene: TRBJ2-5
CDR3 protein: CASSSPLAGGQETQYF
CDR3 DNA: TGTGCCAGCAGCTCCCCACTAGCGGGGGGCCAAGAGACCCAGTACTTC

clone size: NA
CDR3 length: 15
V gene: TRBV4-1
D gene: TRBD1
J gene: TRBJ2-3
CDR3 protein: CASSQGTGGFDTQYF
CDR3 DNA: TGCGCCAGCAGCCAGGGGACAGGGGGATTCGATACGCAGTATTTT

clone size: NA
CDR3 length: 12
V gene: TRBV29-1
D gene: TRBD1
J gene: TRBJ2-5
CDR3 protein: CSVDRGLETQYF
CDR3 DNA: TGCAGCGTAGACAGGGGGCTGGAGACCCAGTACTTC

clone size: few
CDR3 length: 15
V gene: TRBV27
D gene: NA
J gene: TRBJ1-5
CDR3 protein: CASSLRGEFRQPQHF
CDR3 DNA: TGTGCCAGCAGTTTAAGGGGTGAGTTCAGACAGCCCCAGCATTTT

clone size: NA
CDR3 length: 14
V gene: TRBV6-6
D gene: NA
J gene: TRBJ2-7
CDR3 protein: CASRLGSLSYEQYF
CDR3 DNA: TGTGCCAGCAGGCTGGGCAGTCTCTCCTACGAGCAGTACTTC

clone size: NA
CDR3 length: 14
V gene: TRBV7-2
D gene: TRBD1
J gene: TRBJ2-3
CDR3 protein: CASSRDRASDTQYF
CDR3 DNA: TGTGCCAGCAGCCGGGACAGGGCCTCAGATACGCAGTATTTT